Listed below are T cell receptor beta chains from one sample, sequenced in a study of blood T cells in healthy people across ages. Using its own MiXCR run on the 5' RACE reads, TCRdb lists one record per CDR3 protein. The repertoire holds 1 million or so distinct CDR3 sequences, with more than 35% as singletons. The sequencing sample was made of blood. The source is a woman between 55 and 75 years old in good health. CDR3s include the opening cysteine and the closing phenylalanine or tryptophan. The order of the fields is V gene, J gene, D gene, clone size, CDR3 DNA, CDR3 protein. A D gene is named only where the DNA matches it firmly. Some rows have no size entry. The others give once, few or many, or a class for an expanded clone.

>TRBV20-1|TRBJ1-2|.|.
TGCAGTGCTACCCGGGACCCTAACTATGGCTACACCTTC
CSATRDPNYGYTF
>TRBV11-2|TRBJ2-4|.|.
TGTGCCAGCAGCAATACCGGGCCAAATCCGGGGGAGCAGTACTTC
CASSNTGPNPGEQYF
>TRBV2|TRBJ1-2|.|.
TGTGCCAGCAGCGCAAAGACAGAAAACTATGGCTACACCTTC
CASSAKTENYGYTF
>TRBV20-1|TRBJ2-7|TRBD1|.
TGCAGTGCTAGAAGGGACAGCTACTCCTACGAGCAGTACTTC
CSARRDSYSYEQYF
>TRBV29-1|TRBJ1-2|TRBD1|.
TGCAGCGAATCACAAGGACAGGGGGCCGGTGGCTACACCTTC
CSESQGQGAGGYTF
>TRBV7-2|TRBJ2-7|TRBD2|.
TGTGCCAGCAGCTTAGAAAGTCGCGGGGGTGGCGAGCAGTACTTC
CASSLESRGGGEQYF
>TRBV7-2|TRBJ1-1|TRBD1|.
TGTGCCAGCAGCCGAGACCGACAGGGGGGTATGGCTTTCTTT
CASSRDRQGGMAFF
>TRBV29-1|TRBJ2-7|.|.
TGCAGCGTGACGCCAAGGGCCTCCTACGAGCAGTACTTC
CSVTPRASYEQYF
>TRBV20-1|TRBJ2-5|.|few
TGCAGTGTCGAACCCGGGAGTGAGACCCAGTACTTC
CSVEPGSETQYF
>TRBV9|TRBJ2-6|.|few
TGTGCCAGCAGCACATCGTATGGGGCCAACGTCCTGACTTTC
CASSTSYGANVLTF
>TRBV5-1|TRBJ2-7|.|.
TGCGCCAGCAGCTTCCTGAGGGGGTTGGGGCAGTACTTC
CASSFLRGLGQYF
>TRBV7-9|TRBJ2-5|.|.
TGTGCCAGCAGCCAGACAGGGACTGAGACCCAGTACTTC
CASSQTGTETQYF
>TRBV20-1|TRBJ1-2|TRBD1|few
TGCAGTGCGACTGGACAGGGAGAGGGCTACACCTTC
CSATGQGEGYTF
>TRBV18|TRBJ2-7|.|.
TGTGCCAGCTCACCAGCGAACGCGGGCTACGAGCAGTACTTC
CASSPANAGYEQYF
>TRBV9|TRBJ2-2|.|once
TGTGCCAGCAGCGTGTCAGAAAAAGCTAATCGGGGGCTGTTTTTT
CASSVSEKANRGLFF
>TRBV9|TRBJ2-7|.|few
TGTGCCAGCAGCGTAGGTCAGTTCACCTACGAGCAGTACTTC
CASSVGQFTYEQYF
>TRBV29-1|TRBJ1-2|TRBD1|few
TGCAGCGTTGAAGATCGGTCCAGGGGGCATGGCTACACCTTC
CSVEDRSRGHGYTF
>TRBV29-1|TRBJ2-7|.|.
TGCAGCGTTGAAGATCGGTACAGCTCCTACGGGCAGTACTTC
CSVEDRYSSYGQYF
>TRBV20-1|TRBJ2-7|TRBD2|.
TGCAGTGCCGGGGGACTAGCGGGATCGAGTTCCCACGAGCAGTACTTC
CSAGGLAGSSSHEQYF
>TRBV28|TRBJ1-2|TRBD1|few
TGTGCCAGCAGTAGACAGGGGGCTCCCTCTTATGGCTACACCTTC
CASSRQGAPSYGYTF
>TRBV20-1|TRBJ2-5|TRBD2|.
TGCAGTGCTAATCGGGCGGGAGGTTGGGAGACCCAGTACTTC
CSANRAGGWETQYF
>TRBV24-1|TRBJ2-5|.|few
TGTGCCACCAGTGATGACCGGGTCCAGGGGACAGAGACCCAGTACTTC
CATSDDRVQGTETQYF
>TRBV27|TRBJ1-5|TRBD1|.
TGTGCCAGCAGTCCCTACAGGGGACCGGGCAATCAGCCCCAGCATTTT
CASSPYRGPGNQPQHF
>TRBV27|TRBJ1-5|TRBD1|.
TGTGCCAGCAGCCTCTTAACAGGGGGAAATCAGCCCCAGCATTTT
CASSLLTGGNQPQHF
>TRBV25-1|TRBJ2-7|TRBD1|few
TGTGCCAGCAGTGAATTTCTGGGACAGGGGTCCTACGAGCAGTACTTC
CASSEFLGQGSYEQYF
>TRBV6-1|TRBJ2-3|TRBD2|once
TGTGCCAGCAGCGACTCTAGCGGGGGACCCTCAGATATGCAGTATTTT
CASSDSSGGPSDMQYF
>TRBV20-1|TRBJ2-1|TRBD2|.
TGCAGTGCTAGAGGGGGACTAGCGGCCTACAATGAGCAGTTCTTC
CSARGGLAAYNEQFF
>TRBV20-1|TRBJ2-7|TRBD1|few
TGCAGTGCTAGTAGTCCCGGGACAGGGTACGAGCAGTACTTC
CSASSPGTGYEQYF
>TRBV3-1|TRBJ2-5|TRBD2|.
TGTGCCAGCAGCCGAGAACTAGCGGAAGAGACCCAGTACTTC
CASSRELAEETQYF
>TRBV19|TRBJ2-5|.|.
TGTGCCAGTAGTATAGAAGGGACTGACCAAGAGACCCAGTACTTC
CASSIEGTDQETQYF
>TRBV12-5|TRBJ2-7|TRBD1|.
TGTGCTAGTGGGAAGAACAGGGGGTTCTACGAGCAGTACTTC
CASGKNRGFYEQYF
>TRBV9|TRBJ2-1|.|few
TGTGCCAGCAGCTTCAGCGGTAACGTCGGCAATGAGCAGTTCTTC
CASSFSGNVGNEQFF
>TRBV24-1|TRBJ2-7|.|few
TGTGCCACCAGTGACCCCCTCATAGGAGAGCAGTACTTC
CATSDPLIGEQYF
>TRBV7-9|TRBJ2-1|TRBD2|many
TGTGCCAGCAGCTACCTGCCTGGACTAGCGGGAGGAGGAAATGAGCAGTTCTTC
CASSYLPGLAGGGNEQFF
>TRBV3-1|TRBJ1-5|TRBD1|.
TGTGCCAGCAGCCCCCCAAACCCCAGGGGGCGCAACAATCAGCCCCAGCATTTT
CASSPPNPRGRNNQPQHF
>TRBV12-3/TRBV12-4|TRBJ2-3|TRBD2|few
TGTGCCAGCAGTTTAGCGGGAGGGGCAAGCACAGATACGCAGTATTTT
CASSLAGGASTDTQYF
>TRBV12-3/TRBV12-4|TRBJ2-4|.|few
TGTGCCAGCAAACCCTCGGGACGTAGCATTCAGTACTTC
CASKPSGRSIQYF
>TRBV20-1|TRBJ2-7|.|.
TGCAGTGCTTTCCGGGATTTCTCCTACGAGCAGTACTTC
CSAFRDFSYEQYF
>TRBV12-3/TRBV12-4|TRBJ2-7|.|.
TGTGCCAGCAGTTCTTTAGGGGGGAAGAACTCCTACGAGCAGTACTTC
CASSSLGGKNSYEQYF
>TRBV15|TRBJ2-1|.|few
TGTGCCACCAGCAGGGACAGCTACAATGAGCAGTTCTTC
CATSRDSYNEQFF
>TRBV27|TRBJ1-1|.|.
TGTGCCAGCAGCAACGACAGGACCATGAACACTGAAGCTTTCTTT
CASSNDRTMNTEAFF
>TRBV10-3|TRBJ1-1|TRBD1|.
TGTGCCATCAGTGAGTCGACTCTGGCAGGGGGTAAAGCTTTCTTT
CAISESTLAGGKAFF
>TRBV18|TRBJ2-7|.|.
TGTGCCAGCCCACCGGCCCGGGGTCGCACCTACGAGCAGTACTTC
CASPPARGRTYEQYF
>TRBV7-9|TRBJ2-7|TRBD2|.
TGTGCCAGCACCTTGAGCGGGAGTGGAGACGGGCAGTACTTC
CASTLSGSGDGQYF
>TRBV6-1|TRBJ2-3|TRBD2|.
TGTGCCAGCAGACCTTTAGGGACTAGCGGGATATCACATACGCAGTATTTT
CASRPLGTSGISHTQYF
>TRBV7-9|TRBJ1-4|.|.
TGTGCCAGCAGCTTTGCTGGACGGGTGGGAGAAAAACTGTTTTTT
CASSFAGRVGEKLFF